This TCR beta chain came from a study of shared clonotypes between healthy human individuals. Germline V CDR1 and CDR2: SGHRS, YFSETQ. CDR3 length: 15 residues. V lost 0 bases and J 5 bases, leaving 14 bases between the germline ends. Sequencing used immunoSEQ multiplex PCR; TCRdb keeps in-frame clones, though not all of them. The sample holds about 2.1 million clones, about 92% seen once. In the naive CD8 group, cells lacked CD45RO and were positively selected for CCR7, so terminally differentiated effector memory CD45RA+ cells were left out. All the donors were Caucasian adults who lived in Nashville, Tennessee.

The sequence was collected from a man aged 18 to 30 in good health. Some clones in this sample may be carry-over from other donors' samples. The sample taken for sequencing was naive CD8+ T cells from PBMCs. V usage is TRBV5-1 and J usage is TRBJ2-5; the D is unclear. The CDR3 is CASSLDGRTPETQYF. In DNA form, the CDR3 reads TGCGCCAGCAGCTTGGACGGTCGCACCCCTGAGACCCAGTACTTC.